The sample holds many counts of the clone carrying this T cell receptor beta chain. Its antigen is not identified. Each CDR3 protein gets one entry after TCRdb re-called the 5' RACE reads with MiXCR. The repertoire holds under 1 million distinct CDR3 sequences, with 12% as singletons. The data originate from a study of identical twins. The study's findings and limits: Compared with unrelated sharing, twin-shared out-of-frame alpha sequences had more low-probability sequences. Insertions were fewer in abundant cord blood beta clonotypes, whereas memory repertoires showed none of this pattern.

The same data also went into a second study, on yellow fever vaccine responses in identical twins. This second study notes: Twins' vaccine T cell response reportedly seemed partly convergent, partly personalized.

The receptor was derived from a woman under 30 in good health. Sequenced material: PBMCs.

CDR3 nucleotide sequence: TGTGCCAGCACCTCTGGGCAGGGGGCTGTGGGAGAGACCCAGTACTTC. This translates into CASTSGQGAVGETQYF. The chain uses TRBV6-6 and TRBJ2-5; 8 bases match TRBD1. The germline gives CDR1 MNHNY, CDR2 SVGAGI (reference sequence). V shed 7 bases and J 4 bases; nucleotides not matched to a gene: 14. The CDR3 extends over 16 amino acids.